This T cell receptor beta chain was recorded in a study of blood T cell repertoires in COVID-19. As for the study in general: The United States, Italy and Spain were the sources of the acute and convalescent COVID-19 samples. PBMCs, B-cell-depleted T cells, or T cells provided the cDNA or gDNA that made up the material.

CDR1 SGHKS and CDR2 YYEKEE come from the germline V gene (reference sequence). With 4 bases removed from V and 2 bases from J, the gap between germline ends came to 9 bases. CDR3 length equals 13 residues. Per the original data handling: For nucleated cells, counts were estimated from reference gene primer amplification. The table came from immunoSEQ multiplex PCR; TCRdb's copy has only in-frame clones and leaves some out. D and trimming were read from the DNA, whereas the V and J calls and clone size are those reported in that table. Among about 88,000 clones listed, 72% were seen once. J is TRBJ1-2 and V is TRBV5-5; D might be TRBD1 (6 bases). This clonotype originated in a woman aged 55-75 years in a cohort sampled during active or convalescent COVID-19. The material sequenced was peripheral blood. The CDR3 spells CASSLQGNYGYTF. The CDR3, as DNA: TGTGCCAGCAGCCTCCAGGGGAACTATGGCTACACCTTC. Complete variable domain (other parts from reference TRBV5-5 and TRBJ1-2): DAGVTQSPTHLIKTRGQQVTLRCSPISGHKSVSWYQQVLGQGPQFIFQYYEKEERGRGNFPDRFSARQFPNYSSELNVNALLLGDSALYLCASSLQGNYGYTFGSGTRLTVV.